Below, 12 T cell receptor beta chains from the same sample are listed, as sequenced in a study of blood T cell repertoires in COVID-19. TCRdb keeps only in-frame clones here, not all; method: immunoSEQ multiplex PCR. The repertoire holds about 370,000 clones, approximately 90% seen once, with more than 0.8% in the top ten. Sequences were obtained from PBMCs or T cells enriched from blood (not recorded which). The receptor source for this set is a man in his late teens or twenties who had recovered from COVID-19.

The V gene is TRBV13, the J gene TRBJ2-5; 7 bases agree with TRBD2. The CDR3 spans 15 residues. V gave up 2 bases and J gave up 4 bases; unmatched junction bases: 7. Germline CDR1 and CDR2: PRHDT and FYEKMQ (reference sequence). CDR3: CASSLREGLLETQYF. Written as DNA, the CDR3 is TGTGCCAGCAGCTTAAGGGAGGGCCTCTTAGAGACCCAGTACTTC.

The DNA of the CDR3 is TGTGCCAGCGAGGGGGCGGGTCAGCCCCAGCATTTT. Amino acids: CASEGAGQPQHF. This rearrangement joins TRBV28 to TRBJ1-5; 7 bases map to TRBD1. CDR3 size: 12 residues. Germline CDR1 and CDR2: MDHEN and SYDVKM. V shed 8 bases, J shed 6 bases, and the junction held 4 bases outside the gene matches.

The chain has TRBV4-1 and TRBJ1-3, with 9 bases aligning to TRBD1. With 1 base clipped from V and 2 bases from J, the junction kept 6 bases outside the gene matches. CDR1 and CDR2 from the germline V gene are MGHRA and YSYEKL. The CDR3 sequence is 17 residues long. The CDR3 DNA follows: TGCGCCAGCAGCCAAGGGGAGCGGACAGGGGCTGGAAACACCATATATTTT. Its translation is CASSQGERTGAGNTIYF.

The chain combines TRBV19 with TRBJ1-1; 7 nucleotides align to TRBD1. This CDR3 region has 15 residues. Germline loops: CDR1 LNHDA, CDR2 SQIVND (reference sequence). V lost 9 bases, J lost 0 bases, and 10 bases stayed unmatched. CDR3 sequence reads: CASTLPGQMNTEAFF. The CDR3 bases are TGTGCCAGCACACTGCCGGGACAGATGAACACTGAAGCTTTCTTT.

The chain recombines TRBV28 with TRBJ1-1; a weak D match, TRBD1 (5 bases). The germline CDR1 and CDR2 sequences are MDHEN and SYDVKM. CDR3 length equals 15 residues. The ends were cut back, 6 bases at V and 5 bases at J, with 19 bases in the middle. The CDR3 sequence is CASSYQGMVMTEAFF. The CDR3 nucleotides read TGTGCCAGCAGCTATCAGGGAATGGTGATGACTGAAGCTTTCTTT.

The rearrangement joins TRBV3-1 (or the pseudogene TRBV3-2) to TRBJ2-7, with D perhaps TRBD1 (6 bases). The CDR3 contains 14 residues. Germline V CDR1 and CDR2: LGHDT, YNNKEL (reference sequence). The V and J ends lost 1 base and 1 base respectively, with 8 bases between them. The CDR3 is CASSQGRGSYEQYF. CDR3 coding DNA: TGTGCCAGCAGCCAAGGCAGGGGTTCCTACGAGCAGTACTTC.

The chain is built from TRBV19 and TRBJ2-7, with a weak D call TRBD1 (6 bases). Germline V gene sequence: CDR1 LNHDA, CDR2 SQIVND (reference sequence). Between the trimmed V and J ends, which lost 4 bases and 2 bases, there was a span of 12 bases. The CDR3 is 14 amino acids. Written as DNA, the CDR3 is TGTGCCAGTAGTAAGCAGGGGATTACCTACGAGCAGTACTTC. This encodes CASSKQGITYEQYF.

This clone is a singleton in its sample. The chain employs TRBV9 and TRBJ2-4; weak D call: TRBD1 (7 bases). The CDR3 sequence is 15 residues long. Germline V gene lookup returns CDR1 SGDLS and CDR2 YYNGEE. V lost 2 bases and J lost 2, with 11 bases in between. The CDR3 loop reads CASSVEGAPKNIQYF. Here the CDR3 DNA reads TGTGCCAGCAGCGTGGAGGGGGCACCCAAAAACATTCAGTACTTC.

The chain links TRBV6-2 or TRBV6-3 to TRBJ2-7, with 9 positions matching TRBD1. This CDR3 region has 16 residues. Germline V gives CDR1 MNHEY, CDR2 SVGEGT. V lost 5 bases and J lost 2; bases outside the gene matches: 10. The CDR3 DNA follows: TGTGCCAGCAGTCCCGAACCGGGACAGGGTCCCTACGAGCAGTACTTC. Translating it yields CASSPEPGQGPYEQYF.

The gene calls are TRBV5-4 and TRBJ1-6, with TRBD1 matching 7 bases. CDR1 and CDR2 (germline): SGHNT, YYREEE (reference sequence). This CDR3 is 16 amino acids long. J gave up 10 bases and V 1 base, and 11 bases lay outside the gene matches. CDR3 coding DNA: TGTGCCAGCAGCTTGTCTCTCAGGGGGTCCATGTCACCCCTCCACTTT. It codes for CASSLSLRGSMSPLHF.

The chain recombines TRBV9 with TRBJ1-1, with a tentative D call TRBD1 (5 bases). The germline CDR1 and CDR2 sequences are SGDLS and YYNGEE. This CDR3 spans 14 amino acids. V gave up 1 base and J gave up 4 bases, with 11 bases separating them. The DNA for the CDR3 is TGTGCCAGCAGCGTACAGGGTCAGAGCACTGAAGCTTTCTTT. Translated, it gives CASSVQGQSTEAFF.

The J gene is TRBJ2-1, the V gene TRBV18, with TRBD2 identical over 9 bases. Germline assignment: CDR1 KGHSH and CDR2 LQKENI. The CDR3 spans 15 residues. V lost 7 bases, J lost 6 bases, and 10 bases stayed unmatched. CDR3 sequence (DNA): TGTGCCAGCTTAACCGCGGGGGGGCGTTTCAATGAGCAGTTCTTC. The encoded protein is CASLTAGGRFNEQFF.